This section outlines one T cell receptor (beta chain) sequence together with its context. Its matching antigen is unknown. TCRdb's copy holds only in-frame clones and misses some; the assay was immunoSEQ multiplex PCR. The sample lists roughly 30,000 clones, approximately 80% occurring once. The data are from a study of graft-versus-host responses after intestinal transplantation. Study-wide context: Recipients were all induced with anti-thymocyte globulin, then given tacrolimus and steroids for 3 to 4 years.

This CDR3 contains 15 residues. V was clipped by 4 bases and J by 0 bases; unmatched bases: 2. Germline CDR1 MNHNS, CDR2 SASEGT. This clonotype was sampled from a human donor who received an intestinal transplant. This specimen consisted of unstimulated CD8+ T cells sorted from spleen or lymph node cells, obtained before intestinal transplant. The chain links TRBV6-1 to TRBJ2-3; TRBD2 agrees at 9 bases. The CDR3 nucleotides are TGTGCCAGCAGTGCTACTAGCGGGAGCACAGATACGCAGTATTTT. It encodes CASSATSGSTDTQYF.